Each of the 27 T cell receptor beta chains below was sequenced from the same sample in a study of blood T cell repertoires in COVID-19. TCRdb's table, derived via immunoSEQ multiplex PCR, lists solely in-frame clones and lacks some. The sample consists of approximately 120,000 clones, around 89% of them appearing once. The source material was peripheral blood. Source of these receptors: a human donor in a cohort sampled during active COVID-19.

This clone was counted between two and nine times. V is TRBV5-4 and J is TRBJ1-6, with 9 bases lining up with TRBD1. Trimming at V came to 4 bases and at J to 1 base, leaving 6 bases not matched to a gene. This CDR3 spans 17 amino acids. Germline V gene data show CDR1 as SGHNT and CDR2 as YYREEE (reference sequence). The CDR3 spells CASSGPGQGSYNSPLHF. Here the CDR3 DNA reads TGTGCCAGCAGCGGGCCGGGACAGGGATCCTATAATTCACCCCTCCACTTT.

V is TRBV5-6 and J is TRBJ2-1; TRBD2 aligns across 8 bases. Per germline, CDR1 SGHDT and CDR2 YYEEEE. The junction had 5 bases not matched to a gene; V was cut back by 4 bases and J by 5 bases. This CDR3 has 14 residues. The DNA of the CDR3 is TGTGCCAGCAGCGCGGGAGGTGCTGACAATGAGCAGTTCTTC. Amino acid sequence: CASSAGGADNEQFF.

The gene calls are TRBV19 and TRBJ1-4; TRBD1 aligns across 7 bases. CDR1 and CDR2 from the germline V gene are LNHDA and SQIVND (reference sequence). The length of the CDR3 is 17 residues. With V trimmed by 5 bases and J by 2 bases, 11 bases remained unmatched. In DNA, the CDR3 is TGTGCCAGTAGTCCCTCCACAGTCAGGGGGACTAATGAAAAACTGTTTTTT. Its protein is CASSPSTVRGTNEKLFF.

The chain has TRBV5-1 and TRBJ1-1; weak D call: TRBD1 (6 bases). Germline CDR1 SGHRS, CDR2 YFSETQ. V was trimmed by 4 bases and J by 0 bases, leaving 19 bases between them. This CDR3 comprises 17 residues. The CDR3 loop reads CASSPTTGFLMNTEAFF. The CDR3 coding sequence is TGCGCCAGCAGCCCCACAACAGGGTTCCTCATGAACACTGAAGCTTTCTTT.

V usage is TRBV10-3 and J usage is TRBJ2-7; 9 bases agree with TRBD1. Germline V gene sequence: CDR1 ENHRY, CDR2 SYGVKD. J lost 3 bases, V lost 6 bases, and 0 bases had no gene match. The CDR3 has 12 residues. CDR3 protein: CAIRGQGYEQYF. CDR3 nucleotides: TGTGCCATCAGGGGACAGGGCTACGAGCAGTACTTC.

This clone was seen just once. This chain connects TRBV3-1 (or the pseudogene TRBV3-2) to TRBJ2-1; 12 positions match TRBD2. CDR3 size: 14 residues. Germline CDR1 is LGHDT and CDR2 is YNNKEL (reference sequence). The V gene end was trimmed by 1 base and the J gene end by 12 bases; junction bases not matched to a gene: 4. This CDR3 reads CASSQGPSGRAQFF. The DNA of the CDR3 is TGTGCCAGCAGCCAAGGCCCTAGCGGGAGGGCGCAGTTCTTC.

The chain recombines TRBV15 with TRBJ2-5; TRBD2 matches at 9 bases. J was trimmed by 2 bases and V by 0 bases; bases with no gene match: 4. Germline V gives CDR1 LNHNV, CDR2 YYDKDF (reference sequence). The CDR3 is made up of 16 amino acids. The CDR3 DNA sequence: TGTGCCACCAGCAGAGATCGAACTAGCGGGCAAGAGACCCAGTACTTC. It is translated as CATSRDRTSGQETQYF.

The V call is TRBV14, the J call TRBJ2-1; the D gene is possibly TRBD2 (6 bases). Germline assignment: CDR1 SGHDN and CDR2 FVKESK. This CDR3 is 15 amino acids long. The ends were cut back, 1 base at V and 9 bases at J, with 16 bases in the middle. The CDR3 region is CASSQVLYGAGEQFF. Here the CDR3 DNA reads TGTGCCAGCAGCCAAGTGCTATACGGAGCGGGTGAGCAGTTCTTC.

The chain employs TRBV9 and TRBJ2-3; 12 bases match TRBD2. Germline V CDR1 and CDR2: SGDLS, YYNGEE. Trimming removed 3 bases from V and 0 bases from J; junction bases left unmatched: 5. CDR3 size: 17 residues. CDR3 residues: CASSGTSGEYSTDTQYF. The CDR3 DNA is TGTGCCAGCAGCGGGACTAGCGGGGAGTATAGCACAGATACGCAGTATTTT.

The chain carries TRBV19 and TRBJ2-7, with 7 positions matching TRBD2. CDR3 length: 13 residues. V lost 8 bases and J lost 1; bases outside the gene matches: 5. Germline lookup yields CDR1 LNHDA and CDR2 SQIVND (reference sequence). CDR3 nucleotide sequence: TGTGCCAGTTGCCCGCGGGGGTCCTACGAGCAGTACTTC. Translating gives CASCPRGSYEQYF.

This clone came up once. The rearrangement joins TRBV21-1 to TRBJ2-2; TRBD1 is taken as the D call from the table, unchecked against the DNA. TRBV21-1 is flagged as a pseudogene. The CDR3 consists of 16 residues. The DNA for the CDR3 is TGTGCCAGCAGCCTAAGGGGACAGGGGATCACCGGGGAGCTGTTTTTT. It codes for CASSLRGQGITGELFF.

The chain combines TRBV21-1 with TRBJ2-3; the D call of TRBD2 is as the table states it, not checked on the DNA. TRBV21-1 is reported as a pseudogene. The CDR3 consists of 18 residues. CDR3 sequence reads: CASSMLPEREAHTDTQYF. DNA of the CDR3: TGTGCCAGCAGCATGTTGCCTGAACGGGAGGCCCACACAGATACGCAGTATTTT.

The chain links TRBV15 to TRBJ1-6, with TRBD1 matching 8 bases. V lost 0 bases and J lost 10; bases outside the gene matches: 5. CDR3 length: 15 residues. Germline V CDR1 and CDR2: LNHNV, YYDKDF (reference sequence). The CDR3 here is CATSRDTGGWSPLHF. The CDR3 DNA reads TGTGCCACCAGCAGAGATACAGGGGGTTGGTCACCCCTCCACTTT.

This clone has only one observation. The chain couples TRBV19 to TRBJ2-4; a possible D gene is TRBD1 (5 bases). V gave up 0 bases and J gave up 4 bases, with 25 bases separating them. Germline V gene lookup returns CDR1 LNHDA and CDR2 SQIVND (reference sequence). The CDR3 is 20 residues long. CDR3 sequence (DNA): TGTGCCAGTAGTATAGATGTGGTACCGCAGGGCCGAACAAAGAAAAACATTCAGTACTTC. It encodes CASSIDVVPQGRTKKNIQYF.

In the case of this clone: Germline and junction disagree at one end, which may indicate a read error. This chain links TRBV7-7 with TRBJ2-1; 12 nucleotides align to TRBD2. Looked up from germline, CDR1 is SSHAT and CDR2 is FNYEAQ (reference sequence). The length of the CDR3 is 15 residues. The CDR3 loop reads CASSFGLAGNNEQFF. Here the CDR3 DNA reads TGTGCTAGCAGCTTTGGACTAGCGGGGAACAATGAGCAGTTCTTC. The full variable domain, its missing parts supplied by reference TRBV7-7 and TRBJ2-1, is GAGVSQSPRYKVTKRGQDVTLRCDPISSHATLYWYQQALGQGPEFLTYFNYEAQPDKSGLPSDRFSAERPEGSISTLTIQRTEQRDSAMYRCASSFGLAGNNEQFFGPGTRLTVL.

The V and J genes are TRBV6-4 and TRBJ2-1; 10 positions match TRBD2. Germline CDR1 is MRHNA and CDR2 is SNTAGT. V trimming: 4 bases; J trimming: 8 bases; junction bases outside the gene matches: 5. The CDR3 is 14 residues long. The CDR3 DNA reads TGTGCCAGCAGTGGGAGCGGGGGGGCCGATGAGCAGTTCTTC. Residues: CASSGSGGADEQFF.

The chain combines TRBV6-5 with TRBJ1-1, with a tentative D call TRBD1 (6 bases). CDR3 size: 15 residues. Germline CDR1 is MNHEY and CDR2 is SVGAGI. V dropped 5 bases and J dropped 5 bases, with 18 bases sitting between them. The CDR3 nucleotides are TGTGCCAGCAGTCCCAAACAGGGCCCTTTTACTGAAGCTTTCTTT. The encoded protein is CASSPKQGPFTEAFF.

The V call is TRBV2, the J call TRBJ1-4, with TRBD1 matching 8 bases. The germline CDR1 and CDR2 sequences are SNHLY and FYNNEI. Trimming cost V 6 bases and J 8 bases; bases outside gene matches: 11. This CDR3 contains 15 residues. In nucleotides, the CDR3 is TGTGCCAGCAGCGGACGCAGGGGGCAACGCGAAAAACTGTTTTTT. Protein product: CASSGRRGQREKLFF. The variable domain in full, with the rest retrieved from reference TRBV2 and TRBJ1-4, is EPEVTQTPSHQVTQMGQEVILRCVPISNHLYFYWYRQILGQKVEFLVSFYNNEISEKSEIFDDQFSVERPDGSNFTLKIRSTKLEDSAMYFCASSGRRGQREKLFFGSGTQLSVL.

V usage is TRBV2 and J usage is TRBJ2-2; 9 nucleotides align to TRBD1. Germline V gene data show CDR1 as SNHLY and CDR2 as FYNNEI. V gave up 11 bases and J gave up 6 bases; unmatched junction bases: 10. The CDR3 length is 14 residues. The CDR3 DNA sequence: TGTGCCGACAGACAGGGGGAGGCACCCGGGGAGCTGTTTTTT. This gives the protein CADRQGEAPGELFF.

The chain carries TRBV6-2 or TRBV6-3 and TRBJ2-1, with TRBD2 matching 7 bases. Germline CDR1 reads MNHEY; CDR2 reads SVGEGT. V was pared by 0 bases and J by 8 bases, with 13 bases of the junction left unmatched. The CDR3 sequence is 17 residues long. The CDR3 DNA follows: TGTGCCAGCAGTTACTCCCTCAAGGGCGGGGGAGCGGATGAGCAGTTCTTC. Translation: CASSYSLKGGGADEQFF.

The chain employs TRBV3-1 (or the pseudogene TRBV3-2) and TRBJ2-5; no reliable D call. Germline V CDR1 and CDR2: LGHDT, YNNKEL (reference sequence). Trimming removed 0 bases at V and 4 bases at J, with 3 bases between. The CDR3 covers 12 residues. The chain's CDR3 is CASSQDRETQYF. The CDR3 coding sequence is TGTGCCAGCAGCCAAGACCGAGAGACCCAGTACTTC.

This rearrangement joins TRBV4-1 to TRBJ2-3; 7 nucleotides match TRBD1. The CDR3 is made up of 16 amino acids. With V trimmed by 4 bases and J by 0 bases, 7 bases remained unmatched. Germline lookup yields CDR1 MGHRA and CDR2 YSYEKL. DNA of the CDR3: TGCGCCAGCAGCCTTAGACAGGGCCCTAGCACAGATACGCAGTATTTT. Residues: CASSLRQGPSTDTQYF.

The rearrangement uses TRBV11-2 and TRBJ2-7, with a tentative D call TRBD1 (5 bases). CDR1 SGHAT and CDR2 FQNNGV come from the germline V gene. V shed 6 bases and J shed 0 bases, with 18 bases lying between them. This CDR3 spans 16 amino acids. For the CDR3, the DNA is TGTGCCAGCAGTCGCGGCCCGAGACAGACCTCCTACGAGCAGTACTTC. This encodes CASSRGPRQTSYEQYF.

This sequence joins TRBV2 and TRBJ1-2, with 9 bases lining up with TRBD1. Germline V CDR1 and CDR2: SNHLY, FYNNEI. The CDR3 spans 13 residues. Trimming removed 11 bases from V and 4 bases from J; junction bases left unmatched: 8. CDR3 nucleotide sequence: TGTGCCTGTACAGGGGGCGCCGGCTATGGCTACACCTTC. This codes for CACTGGAGYGYTF.

This chain connects TRBV30 to TRBJ1-6; 7 nucleotides line up with TRBD1. After removal of 3 bases from V and 5 bases from J, the junction contained 13 bases not matched to a gene. CDR1 and CDR2 (germline): GTSNPN, SVGIG (reference sequence). The CDR3 runs 17 residues. The CDR3 sequence is CAWSLPQGSRDNSPLHF. The CDR3 region has the DNA TGTGCCTGGAGCCTTCCACAGGGGTCGAGGGATAATTCACCCCTCCACTTT.

In its sample, this clone was seen a few times. This chain links TRBV2 with TRBJ2-2, with a possible D match to TRBD1 (5 bases). This CDR3 comprises 14 residues. V lost 3 bases and J lost 5, with 10 bases in between. CDR1 is SNHLY, CDR2 FYNNEI, per germline. The DNA for the CDR3 is TGTGCCAGCAGTGACAGGGTCGGTACCGGGGAGCTGTTTTTT. This sequence encodes CASSDRVGTGELFF.

The chain couples TRBV30 to TRBJ2-7; possible D gene TRBD1, 6 bases. Trimming shortened V by 5 bases and J by 0 bases, and 11 bases separated the two germline ends. The CDR3 has 13 amino acids. Germline V gives CDR1 GTSNPN, CDR2 SVGIG (reference sequence). CDR3 protein: CAWGRDNSYEQYF. The DNA of the CDR3 is TGTGCCTGGGGCCGGGACAACTCCTACGAGCAGTACTTC.